This entry concerns a single T cell receptor beta chain. The sample comes from a study of cytomegalovirus exposure and HLA in healthy donors. Vbeta (60) and Jbeta (13) primers were used in the PCR. This table comes from immunoSEQ multiplex PCR, and its TCRdb copy is limited to in-frame clones, with some not included. The sample comprises 250,000 to 350,000 clones, 65% to 85% of which are singletons, and 2% to 2.5% rests with the top ten. V was trimmed by 4 bases and J by 8 bases, leaving 15 bases between them. Per the germline V gene, CDR1 is SGHKS and CDR2 is YYEKEE (reference sequence). The CDR3 covers 13 residues.

The sample comprised PBMCs. The clonotype was recovered from a female donor in good health and CMV-seronegative. The chain carries TRBV5-5 and TRBJ1-2; weak D call: TRBD1 (5 bases). CDR3 bases: TGTGCCAGCAGCCCGGTCCAGGGTTACGGCTACACCTTC. Its protein product is CASSPVQGYGYTF.